This TCR beta chain was captured in a study of OX40 agonist ivuxolimab in advanced cancers. Notes on the study in general: Clonal expansion in partial responders at 0.1-3.0 mg/kg ranked among the lowest.

The V gene end was trimmed by 2 bases and the J gene end by 1 base; junction bases not matched to a gene: 2. This CDR3 is 15 amino acids long. Germline V gives CDR1 ENHRY, CDR2 SYGVKD. A single count supports this clone. What it binds is not known. Only in-frame clones appear in the TCRdb table, and some are missing; sequencing was by immunoSEQ multiplex PCR. The sample yields around 85,000 clones, about 90% seen once. The sequence derives from an adult with an advanced solid tumor such as melanoma, head and neck, liver or kidney cancer. The specimen was CD4+ or CD8+ T cells sorted from blood, collected in a trial of the OX40 agonist ivuxolimab. The gene calls are TRBV10-3 and TRBJ2-1, with 7 positions matching TRBD1. The CDR3 here is CAISETGESYNEQFF. CDR3 sequence (DNA): TGTGCCATCAGTGAGACAGGGGAGTCCTACAATGAGCAGTTCTTC.